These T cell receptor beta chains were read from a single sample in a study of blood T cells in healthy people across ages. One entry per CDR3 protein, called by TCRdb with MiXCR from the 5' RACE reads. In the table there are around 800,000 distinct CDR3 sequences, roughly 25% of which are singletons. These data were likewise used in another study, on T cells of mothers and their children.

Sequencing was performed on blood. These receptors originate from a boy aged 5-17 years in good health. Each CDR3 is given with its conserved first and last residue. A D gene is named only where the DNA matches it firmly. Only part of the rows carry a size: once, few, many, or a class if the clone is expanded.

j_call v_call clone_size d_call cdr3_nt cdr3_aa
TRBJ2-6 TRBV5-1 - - TGCGCCAGCAGCTTGGCGCGTCGCGTATTTGGGGCCAACGTCCTGACTTTC CASSLARRVFGANVLTF
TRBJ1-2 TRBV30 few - TGTGCCTGGAGCTCAGGACTCCACTATGGCTACACCTTC CAWSSGLHYGYTF
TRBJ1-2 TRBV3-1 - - TGTGCCAGCAGCCAAGACCTACGCCGACACAACTATGGCTACACCTTC CASSQDLRRHNYGYTF
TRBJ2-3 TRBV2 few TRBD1 TGTGCCAGCAGTTGGACAGGGCCACGCACAGATACGCAGTATTTT CASSWTGPRTDTQYF
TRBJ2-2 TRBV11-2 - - TGTGCCAGCAGCCCTGGACCGATATCGAACACCGGGGAGCTGTTTTTT CASSPGPISNTGELFF
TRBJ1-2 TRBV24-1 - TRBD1 TGTGCCACCAGTGATCACCCGACGACAGGGTTGGGTGGCTACACCTTC CATSDHPTTGLGGYTF
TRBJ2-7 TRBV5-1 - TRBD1 TGCGCCAGCAGGCAAGGGACAGCAAGCTACGAGCAGTACTTC CASRQGTASYEQYF
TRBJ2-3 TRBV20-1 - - TGCAGTGCTATGGCGGCCTCAAGCACAGATACGCAGTATTTT CSAMAASSTDTQYF
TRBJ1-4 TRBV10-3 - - TGTGCCATCAGTGAATCAGGGATTGAAAAACTGTTTTTT CAISESGIEKLFF
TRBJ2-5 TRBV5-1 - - TGCGCCAGCAGCTTCCCGACAGGCAATCCCACCTACGGGCAGTACTTC CASSFPTGNPTYGQYF
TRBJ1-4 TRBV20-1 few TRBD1 TGCAGTGCTAGAGATCCCAGGGGGAATGAAAAACTGTTTTTT CSARDPRGNEKLFF
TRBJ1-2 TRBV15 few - TGTGCCACCAGCAGAGCAGGGTTCGGGGGCTACACCTTC CATSRAGFGGYTF
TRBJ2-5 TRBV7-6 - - TGTGCCAGCAGCGTCAATGCCGTTCAAGAGACCCAGTACTTC CASSVNAVQETQYF
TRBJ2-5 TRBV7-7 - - TGTGCCAGCAGCCCACTACAGGGGGAGGGCGAGACCCAGTACTTC CASSPLQGEGETQYF
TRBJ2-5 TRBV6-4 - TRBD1 TGTGCCAGCAGTGACTGGAAGCCCCCCGGGACAGGGGTTCTGGAGCAGTACTTC CASSDWKPPGTGVLEQYF
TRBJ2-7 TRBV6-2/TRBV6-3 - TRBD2 TGTGCCAGCAGCAGGGGACTAGCGGGGGCCAACACCTACGAGCAGTACTTC CASSRGLAGANTYEQYF
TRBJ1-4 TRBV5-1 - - TGCGCCAGCAGCTACGGGGTTGGAAAACTGTTTTTT CASSYGVGKLFF
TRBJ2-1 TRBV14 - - TGTGCCAGCAGCCAAGATCTGACGGCGTACAATGAGCAGTTCTTC CASSQDLTAYNEQFF
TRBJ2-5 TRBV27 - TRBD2 TGTGCCAGCAGTTTAATTCCTAGCGGGGCTTATAAAGAGACCCAGTACTTC CASSLIPSGAYKETQYF
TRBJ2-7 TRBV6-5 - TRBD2 TGTGCCGGCAGTTACCGTGGACTAGCGGCTTACGAGCAGTACTTC CAGSYRGLAAYEQYF
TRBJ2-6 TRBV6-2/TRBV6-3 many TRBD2 TGTGCCAGCAGTCACGGGGGGGCTGGGGCCAACGTCCTGACTTTC CASSHGGAGANVLTF
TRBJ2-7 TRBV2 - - TGTGCCAGCAGGTGGAGTGGCGAGCAGTACTTC CASRWSGEQYF
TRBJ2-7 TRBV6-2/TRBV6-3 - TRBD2 TGTGCCAGCAGTGACCTCCCGGGACTAGCCCCTCTTCGGGCCTACGAGCAGTACTTC CASSDLPGLAPLRAYEQYF
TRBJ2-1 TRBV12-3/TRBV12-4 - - TGTGCCAGCAGTTTCCCCAGTGGGACTGGGAATGAGCAGTTCTTC CASSFPSGTGNEQFF
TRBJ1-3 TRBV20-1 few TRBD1 TGCAGTGCTAGAGACTTCCGGGACAGTGGAAACACCATATATTTT CSARDFRDSGNTIYF
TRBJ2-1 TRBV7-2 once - TGTGCCAGCAGCCTAAGAACAGGAAGGGAGCAGTTCTTC CASSLRTGREQFF
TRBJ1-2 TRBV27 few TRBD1 TGTGCCAGCAGCCTTTTGGGGACAGGACGGGTCTATGGCTACACCTTC CASSLLGTGRVYGYTF
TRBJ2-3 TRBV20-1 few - TGCAGTGCTAGAGATAGGGGGGAGGGGGGCCCCACAGATACGCAGTATTTT CSARDRGEGGPTDTQYF
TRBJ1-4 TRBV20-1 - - TGCAGTGCTTTCACTGCAACTAATGAAAAACTGTTTTTT CSAFTATNEKLFF
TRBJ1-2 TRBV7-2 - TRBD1 TGTGCCAGCAGCTTCAGGGGGGAGGGCTATGGCTACACCTTC CASSFRGEGYGYTF
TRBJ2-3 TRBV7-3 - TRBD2 TGTGCCAGCAGCTCCCCTCTCGGGCGGGGGGGTAGCACAGATACGCAGTATTTT CASSSPLGRGGSTDTQYF
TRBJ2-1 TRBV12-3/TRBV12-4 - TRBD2 TGTGCCAGCAGGAGAAGCGGGAGGGCCGGCGATGAGCAGTTCTTC CASRRSGRAGDEQFF
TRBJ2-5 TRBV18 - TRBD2 TGTGCCAGCTCACCAAGTACGGGGGGAGGAGAGACCCAGTACTTC CASSPSTGGGETQYF
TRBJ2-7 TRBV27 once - TGTGCCAGCAGTTTTTCAGGGACCCTGTACTTC CASSFSGTLYF
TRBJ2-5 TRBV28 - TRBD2 TGTGCCAGCAGTTTATGGGGGGGGTCAGGAGAGACCCAGTACTTC CASSLWGGSGETQYF
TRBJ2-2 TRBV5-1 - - TGCGCCAGCAGCTTTTACAAACAGACTAACACCGGGGAGCTGTTTTTT CASSFYKQTNTGELFF
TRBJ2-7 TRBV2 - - TGTGCCAGCACCAGAATCAGGGGAGTCCTCTACGAGCAGTACTTC CASTRIRGVLYEQYF
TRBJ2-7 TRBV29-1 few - TGCAGCGGAGGGGGCAGGGGAGGAGGCGAGCAGTACTTC CSGGGRGGGEQYF
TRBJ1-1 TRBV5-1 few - TGCGCCAGCAGCCCAGGGAGGACTGAAGCTTTCTTT CASSPGRTEAFF
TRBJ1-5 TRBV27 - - TGTGCCAGCAGTCCAGGGTACAATCAGCCCCAGCATTTT CASSPGYNQPQHF
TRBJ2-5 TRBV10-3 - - TGTGCCATCAGTGGGGTGGGGGGCCCCGACGGAGAGACCCAGTACTTC CAISGVGGPDGETQYF
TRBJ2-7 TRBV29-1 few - TGCAGCGTTGAGGTAGCCGGACACCGCTCCTACGAGCAGTACTTC CSVEVAGHRSYEQYF
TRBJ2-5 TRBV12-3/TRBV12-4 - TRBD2 TGTGCCAGCAGTCCCGGCGGGGGGGCGGAGACCCAGTACTTC CASSPGGGAETQYF
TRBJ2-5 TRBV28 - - TGTGCCATCGGTGTCGAGACCCAGTACTTC CAIGVETQYF
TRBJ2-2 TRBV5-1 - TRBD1 TGCGCCAGCAGCGCCTCGACAGGGTTGAACACCGGGGAGCTGTTTTTT CASSASTGLNTGELFF